The rows below give T cell receptor beta chains drawn from one sample of a study of immune evolution from preneoplasia to lung adenocarcinoma. Repertoires were generated with immunoSEQ multiplex PCR, while TCRdb's copy carries only in-frame clones and drops some. The profile shows over 3,500 clones, roughly nine tenths of them singletons. Sequenced material: FFPE minimally invasive lung adenocarcinoma tissue. The source is a donor of 70 years or more with lung adenocarcinoma. Each CDR3 is given with its conserved first and last residue. The D gene is left open where the match is weak. Some rows have no size entry. The others give once, few or many, or a class for an expanded clone.

D	V	size	J	DNA	CDR3
-	TRBV5-1	-	TRBJ1-1	TGCGCCAGCAGCTCGGGTGGGGGATACACTGAAGCTTTCTTT	CASSSGGGYTEAFF
-	TRBV4-1	-	TRBJ2-7	TGCGCCAGCAGCCAAGGCAACCTCTACGAGCAGTACTTC	CASSQGNLYEQYF
TRBD2	TRBV5-1	-	TRBJ2-3	TGCGCCAGCAGCTTGGAAAGGCTAGCGGTCTCTAGCACAGATACGCAGTATTTT	CASSLERLAVSSTDTQYF
TRBD1	TRBV6-5	-	TRBJ2-1	TGTGCCAGCAGTCCCACAGGGGTGATAGACAATGAGCAGTTCTTC	CASSPTGVIDNEQFF
TRBD1	TRBV28	-	TRBJ2-7	TGTGCCAGTTTTACAGGGGACAGCTCCTACGAGCAGTACTTC	CASFTGDSSYEQYF
TRBD2	TRBV2	-	TRBJ2-7	TGTGCCAGCAGTCGAGATAGCGGGAGCTACGAGCAGTACTTC	CASSRDSGSYEQYF
-	TRBV11-3	-	TRBJ2-3	TGTGCCAGCAGCTTAGGGGGCGGAAGCACAGATACGCAGTATTTT	CASSLGGGSTDTQYF
-	TRBV2	-	TRBJ2-7	TGTGCCAGCAATCTGGAGGGCACTTCTCGAGAGCAGTACTTC	CASNLEGTSREQYF
-	TRBV7-2	once	TRBJ1-1	TGTGCCAGCAGCTTAAGGGGTTCCGGCACTGAAGCTTTCTTT	CASSLRGSGTEAFF
-	TRBV2	-	TRBJ2-6	TGTGCCAGCAGTGGGGCCTCTGGGGCCAACGTCCTGACTTTC	CASSGASGANVLTF
TRBD1	TRBV11-2	-	TRBJ2-4	TGTGCCAGCAGCGAAGTTACCACATACAGGGGAAACATTCAGTACTTC	CASSEVTTYRGNIQYF
-	TRBV5-6	once	TRBJ2-5	TGTGCCAGCAGCTTGGCGGGGATTTCGGAGACCCAGTACTTC	CASSLAGISETQYF
TRBD2	TRBV7-2	-	TRBJ2-2	TGTGCCAGCAGCCAGATGGGACTAGGGGGGAACACCGGGGAGCTGTTTTTT	CASSQMGLGGNTGELFF
TRBD1	TRBV28	-	TRBJ2-7	TGTGCCAGCAGTTGGGCCCGGGACAGTCCCTACGAGCAGTACTTC	CASSWARDSPYEQYF
-	TRBV27	once	TRBJ1-1	TGTGCCAGCGGCGGGGATAGATTAATGAACACTGAAGCTTTCTTT	CASGGDRLMNTEAFF
-	TRBV10-3	once	TRBJ2-3	TGTGCCATCAGTGGCCGAGAACCCGCCTCAGATACGCAGTATTTT	CAISGREPASDTQYF
-	TRBV7-8	-	TRBJ2-7	TGTGCCAGCAGCTTAGGTGAAAGCTACGAGCAGTACTTC	CASSLGESYEQYF
-	TRBV5-6	-	TRBJ1-4	TGTGCCAGCAGCTTGGCAGCAACTAATGAAAAACTGTTTTTT	CASSLAATNEKLFF
-	TRBV5-4	-	TRBJ1-4	TGTGCCAGCAGCTTGGGTGGCCAGGGAAGTGAAAAACTGTTTTTT	CASSLGGQGSEKLFF
-	TRBV6-6	once	TRBJ1-5	TGTGCCAGCAGTTCCCCAGGTAGCAATCAGCCCCAGCATTTT	CASSSPGSNQPQHF
-	TRBV4-3	-	TRBJ2-1	TGCGCCAGCAGCCAAGAGGGGGGGCCCTACAATGAGCAGTTCTTC	CASSQEGGPYNEQFF
-	TRBV20-1	-	TRBJ1-1	TGCAGTGCTTTTTCGAACCCCCTGGCTTTCTTT	CSAFSNPLAFF
-	TRBV5-1	-	TRBJ2-3	TGCGCCAGCCGCCGGGAGCTGAGCACAGATACGCAGTATTTT	CASRRELSTDTQYF
-	TRBV2	-	TRBJ1-5	TGTGCCAGCAGTGACATGGGGGGACAGCCCCAGCATTTT	CASSDMGGQPQHF
TRBD1	TRBV27	-	TRBJ2-7	TGTGCCAGCAGTTTGACAGGGTTGGTCTACGAGCAGTACTTC	CASSLTGLVYEQYF
TRBD1	TRBV29-1	-	TRBJ2-3	TGCAGCGTAATACAGGGGGCGCGGGCAGATACGCAGTATTTT	CSVIQGARADTQYF
TRBD1	TRBV30	-	TRBJ1-5	TGTGCCTGGTCCGGGACAGGAGGTCAGCCCCAGCATTTT	CAWSGTGGQPQHF
-	TRBV12-2	-	TRBJ1-3	TGTGCAAGCCGTTTCAATCACGGGGGCTCTGGAAACACCATATATTTT	CASRFNHGGSGNTIYF
TRBD2	TRBV4-2	-	TRBJ2-7	TGTGCCAGCAGCGCGGGAGGGATGGGCTACGAGCAGTACTTC	CASSAGGMGYEQYF
-	TRBV28	-	TRBJ2-3	TGTGCCAGCAGTTTTTTAGATACGCAGTATTTT	CASSFLDTQYF
-	TRBV7-6	-	TRBJ2-7	TGTGCCAGCAGCTTATCAGGTACCGGCGAGCAGTACTTC	CASSLSGTGEQYF
-	TRBV12-1	-	TRBJ2-3	TGTGCCAGCAGCTTTGTCGGGCCCAAAACGGCAGATACGCAGTATTTT	CASSFVGPKTADTQYF
-	TRBV15	-	TRBJ2-1	TGTGCCACCAGCAGAGAGGGATGGGCAAACAATGAGCAGTTCTTC	CATSREGWANNEQFF
TRBD2	TRBV2	once	TRBJ2-1	TGTGCCAGCAGTCCCTCCCAACTAGCGGGAGATAACGATGAGCAGTTCTTC	CASSPSQLAGDNDEQFF
-	TRBV19	-	TRBJ1-3	TGTGCCACTAGTGGTGGGACACCTGGAAACACCATATATTTT	CATSGGTPGNTIYF